The 6 T cell receptor beta chains presented below share a single source sample, sequenced in a study of blood T cell repertoires in COVID-19. Here immunoSEQ multiplex PCR was the method, and the copy in TCRdb shows in-frame clones only, minus some. The sample includes 66,000 or so clones, just under 80% of them seen just once. Sequenced material: peripheral blood. All receptors come from a human donor in a cohort sampled during active COVID-19.

The V and J genes are TRBV18 and TRBJ1-4, with D perhaps matching TRBD1 (6 bases). The germline V and J ends were trimmed by 4 bases and 1 base, with 10 bases remaining between them. In germline, CDR1 is KGHSH, CDR2 LQKENI. This CDR3 comprises 15 residues. Here the CDR3 reads CASSRDTKTNEKLFF. The CDR3 coding sequence is TGTGCCAGCTCACGGGACACTAAAACTAATGAAAAACTGTTTTTT.

The V and J genes are TRBV24-1 and TRBJ2-2; maybe TRBD1 (5 bases). Germline assignment: CDR1 KGHDR and CDR2 SFDVKD. The CDR3 extends over 13 amino acids. Trimming pared 9 bases from V and 0 bases from J, leaving 7 bases between. The CDR3 protein is CATGHPNTGELFF. For the CDR3, the DNA is TGTGCCACCGGACACCCGAACACCGGGGAGCTGTTTTTT.

The chain combines TRBV6-5 with TRBJ2-7, with 8 bases fitting TRBD2. This CDR3 contains 15 residues. Germline V gives CDR1 MNHEY, CDR2 SVGAGI. V shed 0 bases and J 6 bases; nucleotides not matched to a gene: 7. CDR3 protein: CASSYSGTSQGEQYF. In nucleotides, the CDR3 is TGTGCCAGCAGTTACTCCGGGACTAGTCAGGGCGAGCAGTACTTC.

This clone was counted a few times. The chain uses TRBV7-8 and TRBJ1-6; 7 bases fit TRBD1. The CDR3 sequence is 14 residues long. V was pared by 3 bases and J by 7 bases, with 3 bases of the junction left unmatched. The V gene's germline CDR1 is SGHVS and CDR2 FQNEAQ. The CDR3 coding sequence is TGTGCCAGCAGCTTGACAGGGTGGAATTCACCCCTCCACTTT. Protein: CASSLTGWNSPLHF.

The genes are TRBV19 and TRBJ2-1; TRBD2 is a possible D gene (7 bases). Germline V lookup: CDR1 LNHDA, CDR2 SQIVND (reference sequence). V was shortened by 7 bases and J by 6 bases, with 22 bases between the two germline ends. The CDR3 loop spans 16 amino acids. The CDR3 DNA is TGTGCCAGTATAGGGGGACTATCCAGTCACGCCAATGAGCAGTTCTTC. Translation gives CASIGGLSSHANEQFF.

The chain couples TRBV7-9 to TRBJ1-3; 7 positions agree with TRBD1. Germline trimming cut 4 bases from V and 0 bases from J; bases unmatched to any gene: 6. The CDR3 consists of 16 residues. From germline, CDR1 is SEHNR and CDR2 FQNEAQ (reference sequence). In DNA form, the CDR3 reads TGTGCCAGCAGCTCCGGACAGGCCTCCTCTGGAAACACCATATATTTT. Its translation: CASSSGQASSGNTIYF.